This paragraph reports one T cell receptor (beta chain). Trimming took off 4 bases at V and 9 bases at J, with 16 bases between the two ends. CDR1 is SGHTA and CDR2 is FQGNSA in the germline V gene. The CDR3 is 15 residues long. These data belong to a study of shared clonotypes between healthy human individuals. Some clones are missing from TCRdb's copy, which holds only in-frame ones; the method was immunoSEQ multiplex PCR. The sample carries about 960,000 clones, 70% to 85% recorded once. The V gene is TRBV7-2, the J gene TRBJ1-6, with TRBD1 as a possible D gene (6 bases). The sequencing input was memory CD4+ T cells sorted from blood. Indicated subset: CD45RA-negative fraction. The receptor was isolated from a man between 18 and 35 years old in good health. The CDR3 DNA is TGTGCCAGCAGCTACGACGGGACACCCACTTCACCCCTCCACTTT. The encoded protein is CASSYDGTPTSPLHF.